Below, 11 T cell receptor beta chains from the same sample are listed, as sequenced in a study of T cell responses to AZD1222 COVID-19 vaccine. Repertoires were generated with immunoSEQ multiplex PCR, while TCRdb's copy carries only in-frame clones and drops some. Here the sample spans 100,000 to 150,000 clones, about 91% being singletons. The source material was peripheral blood, sampled 28 days after the second AZD1222 dose. These receptors all come from an adult who received the AZD1222 COVID-19 vaccine.

This clone occurred a few times. The chain links TRBV23-1 to TRBJ1-6; TRBD1 matches 9 bases. TRBV23-1 is classed as an ORF, of uncertain function. Trimming took 6 bases from V and 0 from J; bases not matched to a gene: 15. The CDR3 runs 20 residues. DNA of the CDR3: TGCGCCAGCAGGGGGGGTTGGACAGGGGACCAGAGCTCCTATAATTCACCCCTCCACTTT. Translating it yields CASRGGWTGDQSSYNSPLHF.

The count of this clone is one. This sequence joins TRBV18 and TRBJ2-7; D remains unclear. The V gene's germline CDR1 is KGHSH and CDR2 LQKENI. The CDR3 sequence is 13 residues long. With 2 bases removed from V and 2 bases from J, the gap between germline ends came to 7 bases. The chain's CDR3 is CASSPSGTYEQYV. CDR3 nucleotides: TGTGCCAGCTCACCAAGTGGGACCTACGAGCAGTACGTC.

The chain carries TRBV6-6 and TRBJ2-1; TRBD1 matches at 9 bases. The CDR3 extends over 16 amino acids. The germline V gene encodes CDR1 MNHNY and CDR2 SVGAGI (reference sequence). V gave up 6 bases and J gave up 4 bases; unmatched junction bases: 10. The CDR3 bases are TGTGCCAGCAGGAGGCCGGGACAGGGAACTTACAATGAGCAGTTCTTC. This gives the protein CASRRPGQGTYNEQFF.

The gene calls are TRBV14 and TRBJ2-7; 7 nucleotides agree with TRBD2. The trim removed 0 bases at V and 6 bases at J, leaving 8 bases unmatched. Germline V gene sequence: CDR1 SGHDN, CDR2 FVKESK. The length of the CDR3 is 15 residues. CDR3 sequence (DNA): TGTGCCAGCAGCCAAGAGGGGAGGGTCACAGGCGAGCAGTACGTC. This codes for CASSQEGRVTGEQYV.

The chain links TRBV7-2 to TRBJ1-2; no clear D. The CDR3 extends over 13 amino acids. Germline CDR1 SGHTA, CDR2 FQGNSA. Deletions cut 6 bases from V and 8 bases from J, with 16 bases between. The CDR3 DNA sequence: TGTGCCAGCAGTGATAGCAGGCTGTGGGGCTACACCTTC. Protein sequence: CASSDSRLWGYTF.

The V and J genes are TRBV18 and TRBJ1-2; D might be TRBD1 (5 bases). V shed 4 bases and J shed 8 bases, with 20 bases lying between them. This CDR3 region has 15 residues. Germline CDR1 and CDR2: KGHSH and LQKENI. The CDR3 region is CASSHTKGTVEGYTF. The CDR3 DNA follows: TGTGCCAGCTCACACACTAAAGGGACGGTGGAAGGCTACACCTTC.

V gene TRBV18 combines with J gene TRBJ2-7; D might be TRBD2 (7 bases). V dropped 2 bases and J dropped 5 bases, with 13 bases sitting between them. The CDR3 contains 14 residues. Germline assignment: CDR1 KGHSH and CDR2 LQKENI. The CDR3 here is CASSPREGDHEQYF. Here the CDR3 DNA reads TGTGCCAGCTCACCAAGGGAGGGGGACCACGAGCAGTACTTC.

The V and J genes are TRBV7-6 and TRBJ2-7, with D tentatively TRBD1 or TRBD2 (6 bases each). Trimming removed 3 bases from V and 3 bases from J, with 15 bases in between. This CDR3 spans 15 amino acids. Germline V gene sequence: CDR1 SGHVS, CDR2 FNYEAQ. The CDR3 is CASSFARDTFYEQYF. CDR3 DNA sequence: TGTGCCAGCAGCTTTGCGCGGGACACGTTCTACGAGCAGTACTTC.

This rearrangement joins TRBV3-1 (or the pseudogene TRBV3-2) to TRBJ1-2, with 8 bases lining up with TRBD1. This CDR3 has 19 residues. Germline CDR1 reads LGHDT; CDR2 reads YNNKEL (reference sequence). V lost 0 bases, J lost 8 bases, and 20 bases stayed unmatched. For the CDR3, the DNA is TGTGCCAGCAGCCAAGATCTTTCTCATTTTCAGGGGGCCCATGAGGGCTACACCTTC. The encoded protein is CASSQDLSHFQGAHEGYTF.

The V and J genes are TRBV28 and TRBJ1-5; a possible D gene is TRBD1 (5 bases). This CDR3 comprises 16 residues. V was clipped by 6 bases and J by 0 bases, with 15 bases between them. CDR1 and CDR2 (germline): MDHEN, SYDVKM. In nucleotides, the CDR3 is TGTGCCAGCAGGCCGCCGGGACTCTATAGCAATCAGCCCCAGCATTTT. This translates into CASRPPGLYSNQPQHF.

This chain links TRBV6-5 with TRBJ1-6; TRBD1 might be the D (5 bases). V was trimmed by 8 bases and J by 7 bases, leaving 15 bases between them. The CDR3 is made up of 14 amino acids. Germline assignment: CDR1 MNHEY and CDR2 SVGAGI. This CDR3 reads CASLYTGGNSPLHF. The CDR3 DNA reads TGTGCCAGCCTCTACACTGGGGGAAATTCACCCCTCCACTTT.